This T cell receptor beta chain was captured by sequencing in a study of T cell responses to AZD1222 COVID-19 vaccine. The CDR3 runs 16 residues. V lost 6 bases to trimming and J lost 4 bases; unmatched junction nucleotides: 9. The germline gives CDR1 MDHEN, CDR2 SYDVKM. TCRdb's table, derived via immunoSEQ multiplex PCR, lists solely in-frame clones and lacks some. The data contain 150,000 to 200,000 clones, 94% of them singletons. Sample: peripheral blood, taken 28 days after the second AZD1222 dose. The chain is built from TRBV28 and TRBJ2-2; TRBD1 aligns across 9 bases. The sequence came from an adult who received the AZD1222 COVID-19 vaccine. The CDR3 protein is CASSSAGTGRTGELFF. The CDR3 nucleotides read TGTGCCAGCAGCTCAGCCGGGACAGGGCGCACCGGGGAGCTGTTTTTT.